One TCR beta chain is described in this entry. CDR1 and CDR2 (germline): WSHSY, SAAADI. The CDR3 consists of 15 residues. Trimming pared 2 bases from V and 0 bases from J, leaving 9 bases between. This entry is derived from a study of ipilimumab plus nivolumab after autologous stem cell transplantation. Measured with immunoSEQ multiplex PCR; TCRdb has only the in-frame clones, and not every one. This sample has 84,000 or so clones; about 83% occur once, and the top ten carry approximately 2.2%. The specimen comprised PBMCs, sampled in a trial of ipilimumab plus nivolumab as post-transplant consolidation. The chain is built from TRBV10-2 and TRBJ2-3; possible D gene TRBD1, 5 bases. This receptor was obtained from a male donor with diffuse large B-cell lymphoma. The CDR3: CASSEMPGSTDTQYF. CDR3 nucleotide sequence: TGCGCCAGCAGTGAGATGCCAGGGAGCACAGATACGCAGTATTTT.